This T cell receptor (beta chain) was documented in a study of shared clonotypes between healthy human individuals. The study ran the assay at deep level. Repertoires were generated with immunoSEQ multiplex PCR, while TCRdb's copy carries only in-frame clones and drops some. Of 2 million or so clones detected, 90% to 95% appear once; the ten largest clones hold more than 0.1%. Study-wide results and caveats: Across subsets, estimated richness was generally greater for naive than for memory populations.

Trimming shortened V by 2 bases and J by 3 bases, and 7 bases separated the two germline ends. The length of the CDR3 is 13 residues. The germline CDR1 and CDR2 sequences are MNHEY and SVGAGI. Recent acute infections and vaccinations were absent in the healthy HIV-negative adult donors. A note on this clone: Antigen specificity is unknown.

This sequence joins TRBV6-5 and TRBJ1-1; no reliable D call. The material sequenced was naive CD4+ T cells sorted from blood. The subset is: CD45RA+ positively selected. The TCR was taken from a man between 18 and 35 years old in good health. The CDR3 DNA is TGTGCCAGCAGTTACCAGATCTACACTGAAGCTTTCTTT. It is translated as CASSYQIYTEAFF.